Sequencing of this TCR beta chain was carried out in a study of cytomegalovirus exposure and HLA in healthy donors. Study background: The Caucasian-associated ancestry cluster contained roughly four fifths of the approximately 430 genotyped donors.

Study-wide findings and caveats: When analyzed later, the rates of TCR association showed variation by HLA locus, with DRB1 the most and HLA-C the fewest.

Regarding this clone: Its antigen is not identified.

J lost 0 bases, V lost 4 bases, and 7 bases had no gene match. The CDR3 is 17 amino acids. Germline lookup yields CDR1 LNHNV and CDR2 YYDKDF (reference sequence). In the PCR, 60 Vbeta and 13 Jbeta primers were used. Clones were sequenced by immunoSEQ multiplex PCR, and TCRdb holds only the in-frame ones, with some missing. The sample records 150,000 to 200,000 clones, over 75% being singletons. The chain uses TRBV15 and TRBJ1-1, with 11 bases aligning to TRBD1. The sample was PBMCs. The clonotype originates from a man between 18 and 35 years old in good health and CMV-seronegative. The CDR3 DNA follows: TGTGCCACCAGCATAGGGACAGGGGGTTGGGTGAACACTGAAGCTTTCTTT. This encodes CATSIGTGGWVNTEAFF.